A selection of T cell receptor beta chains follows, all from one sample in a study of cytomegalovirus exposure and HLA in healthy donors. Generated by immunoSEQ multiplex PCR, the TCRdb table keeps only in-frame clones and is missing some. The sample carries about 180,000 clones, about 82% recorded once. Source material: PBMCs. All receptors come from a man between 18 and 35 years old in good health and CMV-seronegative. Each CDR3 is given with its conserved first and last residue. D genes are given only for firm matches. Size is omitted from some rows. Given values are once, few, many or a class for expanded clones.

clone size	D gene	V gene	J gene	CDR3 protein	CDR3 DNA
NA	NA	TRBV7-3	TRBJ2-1	CASSLHGRRGYNEQFF	TGTGCCAGCAGCTTACATGGTAGGAGGGGCTACAATGAGCAGTTCTTC
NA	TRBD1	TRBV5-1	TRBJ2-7	CASSLTGTDNYEQYF	TGCGCCAGCAGCTTGACCGGGACAGATAACTACGAGCAGTACTTC
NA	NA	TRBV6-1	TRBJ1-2	CASRRDTSSNYGYTF	TGTGCCAGCAGACGGGACACATCGTCTAACTATGGCTACACCTTC
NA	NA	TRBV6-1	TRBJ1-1	CASSVREMNTEAFF	TGTGCCAGCAGTGTGAGGGAGATGAACACTGAAGCTTTCTTT
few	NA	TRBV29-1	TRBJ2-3	CSVGGRGTDTQYF	TGCAGCGTAGGGGGACGAGGAACAGATACGCAGTATTTT
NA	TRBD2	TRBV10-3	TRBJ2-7	CATGGTSSFNEQYF	TGTGCCACCGGGGGGACTAGCTCCTTCAACGAGCAGTACTTC
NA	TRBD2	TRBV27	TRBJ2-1	CASSPVAGGPHNEQFF	TGTGCCAGCAGTCCCGTAGCGGGAGGGCCCCACAATGAGCAGTTCTTC
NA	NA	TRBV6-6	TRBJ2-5	CASSPLEYEWETQYF	TGTGCCAGCAGCCCTCTCGAGTACGAGTGGGAGACCCAGTACTTC
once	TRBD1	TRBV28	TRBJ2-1	CASSSGQGYNEQFF	TGTGCCAGCAGTTCAGGACAGGGATACAATGAGCAGTTCTTC
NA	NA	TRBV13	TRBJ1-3	CASSGGASSGNTIYF	TGTGCCAGCAGCGGAGGGGCGAGCTCTGGAAACACCATATATTTT
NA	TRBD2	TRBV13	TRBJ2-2	CASSLWGTTYTGELFF	TGTGCCAGCAGCTTATGGGGGACTACTTACACCGGGGAGCTGTTTTTT